The rows below give T cell receptor beta chains drawn from one sample of a study of blood T cell repertoires in COVID-19. The assay was immunoSEQ multiplex PCR, and TCRdb's table has in-frame clones only and misses some. The profile shows approximately 250,000 clones, around 86% of them singletons. The specimen was peripheral blood. Source of these receptors: a man in his forties with active or convalescent COVID-19. The CDR3 runs from the conserved cysteine through the conserved F or W. A D gene is named only where the DNA matches it firmly. Some rows mark clone size as missing; the rest say once, few, many or name a class of expanded clone.

cdr3_aa cdr3_nt d_call clone_size j_call v_call
CASQSDGGHSYMNTEAFF TGTGCCAGTCAATCCGATGGGGGACATTCATACATGAACACTGAAGCTTTCTTT . once TRBJ1-1 TRBV28
CASSESGGRSEQYF TGTGCCAGCAGTGAATCCGGGGGGCGGTCCGAGCAGTACTTC . . TRBJ2-7 TRBV25-1
CASSSRSEQFF TGTGCCAGCAGCTCAAGGAGTGAGCAGTTCTTC . . TRBJ2-1 TRBV5-5
CASSRDRQETQYF TGCGCCAGCAGCCGGGACAGACAAGAGACCCAGTACTTC TRBD1 . TRBJ2-5 TRBV10-2
CAWTLSSYNEQFF TGTGCCTGGACCCTTAGCTCCTACAATGAGCAGTTCTTC . . TRBJ2-1 TRBV30
CATASGVGETQYF TGTGCCACCGCCTCGGGGGTAGGAGAGACCCAGTACTTC . . TRBJ2-5 TRBV24-1
CASSLGLAEKETQYF TGTGCCAGCAGCTTAGGTCTAGCGGAGAAAGAGACCCAGTACTTC TRBD2 . TRBJ2-5 TRBV11-2
CATLQGEQPQHF TGTGCCACTTTGCAGGGGGAGCAGCCCCAGCATTTT TRBD1 . TRBJ1-5 TRBV19
CTSPPFTSGAFYEQYF TGCACCAGCCCCCCTTTTACTAGCGGGGCTTTCTACGAGCAGTACTTC . . TRBJ2-7 TRBV1
CASSRDRGNIQYF TGTGCCAGCAGCCGGGACAGGGGAAACATTCAGTACTTC TRBD1 once TRBJ2-4 TRBV3-1/TRBV3-2
CSVVLAGEREQFF TGCAGCGTTGTACTAGCGGGAGAACGGGAGCAGTTCTTC TRBD2 . TRBJ2-1 TRBV29-1
CASSVDDRGAYEQYF TGTGCCAGCAGCGTAGACGACAGGGGCGCCTACGAGCAGTACTTC TRBD1 . TRBJ2-7 TRBV9
CASSGRDRVPEKLFF TGTGCCAGCAGCGGACGGGACAGGGTCCCTGAAAAACTGTTTTTT TRBD1 . TRBJ1-4 TRBV9
CASGRLAVYNEQFF TGTGCCAGCGGACGTCTAGCTGTCTACAATGAGCAGTTCTTC . . TRBJ2-1 TRBV6-6
CASSETWGLYGYTF TGTGCCAGCAGTGAGACATGGGGCTTATATGGCTACACCTTC . few TRBJ1-2 TRBV14
CASSLAQGVKRSRDEKLFF TGTGCTAGCAGCTTAGCGCAGGGGGTGAAACGCAGTCGGGATGAAAAACTGTTTTTT TRBD1 few TRBJ1-4 TRBV7-7
CAWSDLADITDTQYF TGTGCCTGGAGCGATCTAGCGGATATCACAGATACGCAGTATTTT TRBD2 . TRBJ2-3 TRBV30
CASRGFGQGETQYF TGTGCCAGCAGGGGGTTTGGACAGGGGGAGACCCAGTACTTC TRBD1 . TRBJ2-5 TRBV28
CASSQDRSYEQYF TGTGCCAGCAGCCAAGACCGCTCCTACGAGCAGTACTTC . . TRBJ2-7 TRBV4-2
CASRGPGHEQYF TGCGCCAGCAGAGGTCCAGGTCACGAGCAGTACTTC . . TRBJ2-7 TRBV10-2
CAWSVHAQGVHQPQHF TGTGCCTGGAGTGTACACGCACAGGGGGTCCATCAGCCCCAGCATTTT TRBD1 . TRBJ1-5 TRBV30
CASSQDMSGGAYNEQFF TGTGCCAGCAGCCAAGATATGAGCGGGGGAGCCTACAATGAGCAGTTCTTC TRBD2 once TRBJ2-1 TRBV3-1/TRBV3-2
CASSQAPLAEFGETQYF TGCGCCAGCAGCCAAGCCCCCCTCGCCGAGTTCGGAGAGACCCAGTACTTC . once TRBJ2-5 TRBV4-1
CASSSPPYAGGVNTGELFF TGTGCCAGCAGTTCCCCTCCCTATGCGGGGGGTGTTAACACCGGGGAGCTGTTTTTT TRBD2 . TRBJ2-2 TRBV27
CASSRQPVHYEQYF TGTGCCAGCAGCCGACAGCCAGTACACTACGAGCAGTACTTC . . TRBJ2-7 TRBV5-6
CASSQDRGRGHTTETQYF TGTGCCAGCAGCCAAGATCGCGGGAGGGGGCACACAACGGAGACCCAGTACTTC TRBD2 once TRBJ2-5 TRBV4-2
CASGLNRGGGGDTQYF TGTGCTAGTGGGCTAAACCGGGGGGGCGGTGGGGATACGCAGTATTTT TRBD2 . TRBJ2-3 TRBV12-5
CASSKVRGQVHSYNSPLHF TGTGCCAGCAGCAAAGTTAGGGGACAGGTACACTCCTATAATTCACCCCTCCACTTT . . TRBJ1-6 TRBV21-1
CASGLAARETNEKLFF TGTGCTAGTGGTTTGGCCGCCCGCGAGACTAATGAAAAACTGTTTTTT . . TRBJ1-4 TRBV12-5
CATSDSGTHPQETQYF TGTGCCACCAGTGATTCGGGGACACATCCTCAAGAGACCCAGTACTTC . . TRBJ2-5 TRBV24-1
CASSDSSSGRRSEQFF TGTGCCAGCAGTGACTCCTCTAGCGGGAGGCGGAGTGAGCAGTTCTTC TRBD2 . TRBJ2-1 TRBV6-4
CASSATSGRVGKQYF TGCGCCAGCAGCGCGACTAGCGGGCGGGTTGGGAAGCAGTACTTC TRBD2 once TRBJ2-7 TRBV5-1
CASSVGWTSGRTDTQYF TGTGCCAGCAGCGTAGGTTGGACTAGCGGTCGCACAGATACGCAGTATTTT TRBD2 . TRBJ2-3 TRBV9
CSAKQGTDNYGYTF TGCAGCGCGAAACAGGGGACGGACAACTATGGCTACACCTTC TRBD1 . TRBJ1-2 TRBV29-1
CASSRDRDDEQYF TGTGCCAGCTCCCGGGACAGGGACGACGAGCAGTACTTC TRBD1 . TRBJ2-7 TRBV9
CASSISPQGPYEQYF TGTGCCAGTAGTATCTCCCCACAGGGTCCCTACGAGCAGTACTTC . . TRBJ2-7 TRBV19
CSASLGGNEKLFF TGCAGTGCTAGTCTAGGGGGAAATGAAAAACTGTTTTTT . . TRBJ1-4 TRBV20-1
CASHTETGQRGYTF TGTGCCAGCCATACCGAAACGGGACAAAGAGGCTACACCTTC . few TRBJ1-2 TRBV28
CASTSGTFYEQYF TGTGCCAGCACTAGCGGGACCTTCTACGAGCAGTACTTC TRBD2 . TRBJ2-7 TRBV6-5
CASSRTTTYEQYF TGTGCCAGCAGCCGGACTACCACCTACGAGCAGTACTTC . once TRBJ2-7 TRBV11-2
CASSGEGGYSNQPQHF TGTGCCAGCAGTGGGGAGGGAGGGTATAGCAATCAGCCCCAGCATTTT . . TRBJ1-5 TRBV6-1
CASSLEGGGAMHEQYF TGCGCCAGCAGCTTGGAGGGCGGGGGGGCGATGCACGAGCAGTACTTC TRBD2 . TRBJ2-7 TRBV5-1
CASSPLGQGDTEAFF TGTGCCAGCAGCCCCCTAGGGCAGGGTGACACTGAAGCTTTCTTT . once TRBJ1-1 TRBV14
CASRPRARSTDTQYF TGTGCCAGCAGACCCAGGGCTCGCAGCACAGATACGCAGTATTTT . few TRBJ2-3 TRBV2
CASSLGGLGLYEQYF TGTGCCAGCAGCTTAGGAGGACTAGGCCTCTACGAGCAGTACTTC TRBD2 once TRBJ2-7 TRBV7-9
CASSSRQVSTYNSPLHF TGTGCCAGCAGCAGCAGACAGGTAAGTACCTATAATTCACCCCTCCACTTT . . TRBJ1-6 TRBV21-1
CASSPGGRPADYGYTF TGTGCCAGCAGCCCCGGGGGGAGGCCTGCGGACTATGGCTACACCTTC . . TRBJ1-2 TRBV14
CASSEVYNSPLHF TGTGCCAGCAGTGAGGTGTATAATTCACCCCTCCACTTT . . TRBJ1-6 TRBV27
CASSLEGGTEAFF TGTGCCAGCAGCTTAGAGGGGGGCACTGAAGCTTTCTTT . . TRBJ1-1 TRBV11-3
CAISPFGESSYNEQFF TGTGCCATCAGCCCCTTCGGGGAGAGCTCCTACAATGAGCAGTTCTTC . . TRBJ2-1 TRBV10-3
CASSPGTNDAQYF TGTGCCAGCTCACCCGGGACTAACGACGCGCAGTACTTC TRBD2 . TRBJ2-7 TRBV18
CASSIGTSGINNEQFF TGTGCCAGCAGCATTGGGACTAGCGGGATTAACAATGAGCAGTTCTTC TRBD2 . TRBJ2-1 TRBV7-3
CAWSAGGVKEKLFF TGTGCCTGGAGCGCGGGGGGGGTAAAGGAAAAACTGTTTTTT . . TRBJ1-4 TRBV30
CASSYSRRTEAFF TGTGCCAGCAGTTACTCGAGGCGTACTGAAGCTTTCTTT . few TRBJ1-1 TRBV6-5
CASSLTGAYEQYF TGTGCCAGCAGCTTAACAGGGGCCTACGAGCAGTACTTC TRBD1 . TRBJ2-7 TRBV7-9
CASTPGHSAYEQYF TGTGCCAGTACCCCCGGACATAGTGCCTACGAGCAGTACTTC . . TRBJ2-7 TRBV19
CASSDVPGWVAGELFF TGCGCCAGCAGTGACGTCCCGGGGTGGGTCGCCGGGGAGCTGTTTTTT . . TRBJ2-2 TRBV5-1